This is a list of T cell receptor beta chains from one sample in a study of T cells in Graves' hyperthyroidism and ophthalmopathy. TCRdb recomputed calls from the multiplex PCR reads with MiXCR, one row per CDR3 protein. The data show around 540,000 distinct CDR3 sequences, around 16% seen once. The sequencing input was blood. These receptors all stem from a woman in her thirties with Graves' ophthalmopathy. CDR3s include the opening cysteine and the closing phenylalanine or tryptophan. A D gene is named only where the DNA matches it firmly. For some rows the clone size is stated as once, few or many, or as a class when expanded; others skip it.

>few|TRBV5-4|TRBJ2-5|.
CASSAVGGETQYF
TGTGCCAGCAGCGCAGTAGGGGGAGAGACCCAGTACTTC
>few|TRBV29-1|TRBJ2-7|TRBD1
CSVEVAGTGVEQYF
TGCAGCGTTGAAGTGGCGGGGACAGGGGTCGAGCAGTACTTC
>many|TRBV20-1|TRBJ2-3|.
CSARDDADTQYF
TGCAGTGCTAGAGATGACGCAGATACGCAGTATTTT
>.|TRBV7-3|TRBJ2-2|TRBD2
CASSPIAGGGTGELFF
TGTGCCAGCAGCCCAATAGCGGGAGGCGGCACCGGGGAGCTGTTTTTT
>many|TRBV30|TRBJ2-3|.
CAWSRGDTQYF
TGTGCCTGGAGCAGGGGAGATACGCAGTATTTT
>few|TRBV3-1|TRBJ2-5|TRBD1
CASSQDLETGGETQYF
TGTGCCAGCAGCCAAGATTTAGAGACAGGGGGTGAGACCCAGTACTTC
>many|TRBV7-9|TRBJ2-7|TRBD1
CASSLTPDRVFYEQYF
TGTGCCAGCAGCTTAACCCCCGACAGGGTGTTTTACGAGCAGTACTTC
>.|TRBV19|TRBJ1-4|.
CASSIETAPGANEKLFF
TGTGCCAGTAGTATTGAGACGGCGCCGGGGGCTAATGAAAAACTGTTTTTT
>.|TRBV29-1|TRBJ2-7|TRBD2
CSVAVAGPGEQYF
TGCAGCGTTGCGGTAGCGGGTCCCGGCGAGCAGTACTTC
>many|TRBV20-1|TRBJ1-1|.
CSARESTNSEAFF
TGCAGTGCTAGAGAAAGCACAAACTCTGAAGCTTTCTTT
>.|TRBV12-3/TRBV12-4|TRBJ2-5|TRBD2
CASWTSGQKTQYF
TGTGCCAGCTGGACTAGCGGGCAAAAGACCCAGTACTTC
>few|TRBV7-2|TRBJ2-3|.
CASSFASSTDTQYF
TGTGCCAGCAGCTTTGCCTCTAGCACAGATACGCAGTATTTT
>.|TRBV9|TRBJ2-7|.
CASSPGIAMDEQYF
TGTGCCAGCAGCCCGGGAATTGCAATGGACGAGCAGTACTTC
>.|TRBV15|TRBJ2-2|.
CATSRPASGVTGELFF
TGTGCCACCAGCAGACCCGCCAGCGGAGTCACCGGGGAGCTGTTTTTT
>.|TRBV4-1|TRBJ2-3|TRBD2
CASSPPGTSETNTDTQYF
TGCGCCAGCAGCCCCCCCGGGACTAGCGAGACTAACACAGATACGCAGTATTTT
>.|TRBV4-1|TRBJ1-1|.
CASSQDMLGVGNTEAFF
TGCGCCAGCAGCCAAGATATGCTGGGAGTAGGGAACACTGAAGCTTTCTTT
>many|TRBV12-3/TRBV12-4|TRBJ2-1|.
CASSLGWGLREQFF
TGTGCCAGCAGTTTGGGTTGGGGATTACGGGAGCAGTTCTTC
>.|TRBV27|TRBJ2-1|.
CASGLTFTSSYNEQFF
TGTGCCAGCGGACTAACCTTTACGAGCTCCTACAATGAGCAGTTCTTC
>many|TRBV3-1|TRBJ2-7|.
CASSPNARTGFGYEQYF
TGTGCCAGCAGCCCTAATGCCCGAACCGGGTTTGGGTACGAGCAGTACTTC
>many|TRBV2|TRBJ2-3|TRBD2
CASSELAGADTQYF
TGTGCCAGCAGTGAGCTAGCGGGAGCAGATACGCAGTATTTT
>many|TRBV11-2|TRBJ2-5|.
CASSFTRGVGETQYF
TGTGCCAGCAGCTTCACACGCGGGGTCGGGGAGACCCAGTACTTC
>few|TRBV27|TRBJ2-5|.
CASSLRPQWGVIPQYF
TGTGCCAGCAGTTTAAGACCACAGTGGGGGGTTATACCCCAGTACTTC
>few|TRBV19|TRBJ2-1|TRBD2
CASSAVAGYNEQFF
TGTGCCAGTAGTGCGGTAGCGGGGTACAATGAGCAGTTCTTC
>many|TRBV12-3/TRBV12-4|TRBJ2-4|TRBD2
CASSFPGLADNIQYF
TGTGCCAGCAGTTTTCCGGGACTAGCGGATAACATTCAGTACTTC
>.|TRBV7-9|TRBJ2-1|.
CASSFSAGRGNEQFF
TGTGCCAGCAGCTTTTCGGCGGGAAGGGGGAATGAGCAGTTCTTC
>many|TRBV28|TRBJ2-5|.
CASSPVGPRETQYF
TGTGCCAGCAGTCCTGTCGGCCCTAGAGAGACCCAGTACTTC
>many|TRBV5-6|TRBJ2-1|.
CASSLAGLGTYNEQFF
TGTGCCAGCAGCTTGGCCGGACTGGGGACCTACAATGAGCAGTTCTTC
>few|TRBV2|TRBJ2-2|.
CASTTTTGGSGELFF
TGTGCCAGCACTACGACGACTGGGGGCTCGGGGGAGCTGTTTTTT
>.|TRBV5-1|TRBJ1-3|TRBD1
CASAQGRDSDSGNTIYF
TGCGCCAGCGCCCAGGGTCGGGACAGTGACTCTGGAAACACCATATATTTT
>.|TRBV4-1|TRBJ2-2|TRBD2
CASSQDSGRNTGELFF
TGCGCCAGCAGCCAAGATAGCGGGAGGAACACCGGGGAGCTGTTTTTT
>.|TRBV7-2|TRBJ1-1|.
CASSAIWGNTEAFF
TGTGCCAGCAGCGCCATATGGGGGAACACTGAAGCTTTCTTT
>few|TRBV4-3|TRBJ1-6|TRBD1
CASSQGTGGGSPLHF
TGCGCCAGCAGCCAAGGGACAGGAGGCGGTTCACCCCTCCACTTT